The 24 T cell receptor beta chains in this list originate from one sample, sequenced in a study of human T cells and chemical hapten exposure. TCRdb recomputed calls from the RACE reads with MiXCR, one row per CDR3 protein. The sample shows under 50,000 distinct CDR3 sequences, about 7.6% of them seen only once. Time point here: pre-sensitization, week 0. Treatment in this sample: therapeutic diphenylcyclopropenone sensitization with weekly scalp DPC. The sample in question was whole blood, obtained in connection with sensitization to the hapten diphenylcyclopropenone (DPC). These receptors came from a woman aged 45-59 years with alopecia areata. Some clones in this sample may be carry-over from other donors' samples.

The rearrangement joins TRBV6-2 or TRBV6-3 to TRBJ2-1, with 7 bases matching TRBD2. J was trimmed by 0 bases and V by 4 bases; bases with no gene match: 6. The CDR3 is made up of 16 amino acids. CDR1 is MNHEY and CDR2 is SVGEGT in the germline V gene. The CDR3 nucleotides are TGTGCCAGCAGTTCCCTCCCGGGGGGCTCCTACAATGAGCAGTTCTTC. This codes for CASSSLPGGSYNEQFF.

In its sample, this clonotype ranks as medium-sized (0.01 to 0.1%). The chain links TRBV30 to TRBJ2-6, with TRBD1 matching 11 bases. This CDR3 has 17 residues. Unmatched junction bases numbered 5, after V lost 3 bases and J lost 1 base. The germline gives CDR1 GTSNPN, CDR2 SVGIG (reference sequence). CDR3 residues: CAWRLDRGRSGANVLTF. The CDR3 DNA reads TGTGCCTGGAGGCTGGACAGGGGGCGATCTGGGGCCAACGTCCTGACTTTC. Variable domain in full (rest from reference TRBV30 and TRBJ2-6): SQTIHQWPATLVQPVGSPLSLECTVEGTSNPNLYWYRQAAGRGLQLLFYSVGIGQISSEVPQNLSASRPQDRQFILSSKKLLLSDSGFYLCAWRLDRGRSGANVLTFGAGSRLTVL.

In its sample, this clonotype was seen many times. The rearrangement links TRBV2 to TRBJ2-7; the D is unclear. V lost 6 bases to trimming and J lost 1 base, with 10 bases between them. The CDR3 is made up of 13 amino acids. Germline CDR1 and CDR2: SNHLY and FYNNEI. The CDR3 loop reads CASRADASYEQYF. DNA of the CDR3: TGTGCCAGCAGGGCAGACGCTTCCTACGAGCAGTACTTC.

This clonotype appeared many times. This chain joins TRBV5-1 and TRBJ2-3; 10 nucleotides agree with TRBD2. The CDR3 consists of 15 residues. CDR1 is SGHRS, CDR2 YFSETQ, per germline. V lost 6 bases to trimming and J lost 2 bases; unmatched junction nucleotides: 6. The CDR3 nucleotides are TGCGCCAGCACCAGTAGCGGGAGGTCCACAGATACGCAGTATTTT. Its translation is CASTSSGRSTDTQYF.

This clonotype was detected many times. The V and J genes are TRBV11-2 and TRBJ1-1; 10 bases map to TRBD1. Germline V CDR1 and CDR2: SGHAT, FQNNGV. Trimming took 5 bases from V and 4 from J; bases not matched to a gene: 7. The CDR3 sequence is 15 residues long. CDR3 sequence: CASSPQTGGLTEAFF. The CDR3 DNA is TGTGCCAGCAGCCCCCAGACAGGGGGCCTCACTGAAGCTTTCTTT.

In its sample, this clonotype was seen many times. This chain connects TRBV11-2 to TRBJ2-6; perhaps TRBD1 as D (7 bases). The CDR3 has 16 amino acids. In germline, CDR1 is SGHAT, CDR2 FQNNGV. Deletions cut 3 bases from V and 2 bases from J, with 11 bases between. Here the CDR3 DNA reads TGTGCCAGCAGCTTTAGCAGGGGGGCTGGGGCCAACGTCCTGACTTTC. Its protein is CASSFSRGAGANVLTF.

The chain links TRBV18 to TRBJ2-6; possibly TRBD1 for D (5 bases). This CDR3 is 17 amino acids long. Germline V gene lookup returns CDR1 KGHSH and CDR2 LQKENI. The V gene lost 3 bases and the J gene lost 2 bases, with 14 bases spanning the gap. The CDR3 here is CASSPLTQGTGANVLTF. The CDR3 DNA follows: TGTGCCAGCTCACCTCTCACTCAGGGAACTGGGGCCAACGTCCTGACTTTC.

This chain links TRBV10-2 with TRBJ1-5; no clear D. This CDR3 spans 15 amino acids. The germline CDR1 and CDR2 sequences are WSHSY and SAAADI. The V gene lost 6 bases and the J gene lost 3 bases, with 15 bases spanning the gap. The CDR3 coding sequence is TGCGCCAGCAGGGCTACAGCGAATCTCAATCAGCCCCAGCATTTT. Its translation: CASRATANLNQPQHF.

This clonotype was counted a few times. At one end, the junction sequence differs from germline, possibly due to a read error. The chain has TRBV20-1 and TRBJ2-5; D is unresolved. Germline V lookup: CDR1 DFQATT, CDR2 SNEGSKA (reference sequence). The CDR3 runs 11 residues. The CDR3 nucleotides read TGCAGTGCTAGTTTGCAAGGGACCCAGTACTTC. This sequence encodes CSASLQGTQYF.

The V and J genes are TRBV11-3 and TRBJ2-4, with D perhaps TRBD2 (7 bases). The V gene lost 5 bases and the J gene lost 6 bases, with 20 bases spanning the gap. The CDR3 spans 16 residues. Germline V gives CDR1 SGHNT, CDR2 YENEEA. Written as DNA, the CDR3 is TGTGCCAGCAGCCCCTTTAAGGGGGGGCGTAGAAACATTCAGTACTTC. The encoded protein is CASSPFKGGRRNIQYF.

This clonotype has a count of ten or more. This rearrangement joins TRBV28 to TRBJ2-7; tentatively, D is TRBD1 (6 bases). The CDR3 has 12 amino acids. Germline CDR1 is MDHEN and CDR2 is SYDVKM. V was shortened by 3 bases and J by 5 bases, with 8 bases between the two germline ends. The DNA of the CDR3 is TGTGCCAGCAGTTTGTACAGGGACGAGCAGTACTTC. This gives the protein CASSLYRDEQYF.

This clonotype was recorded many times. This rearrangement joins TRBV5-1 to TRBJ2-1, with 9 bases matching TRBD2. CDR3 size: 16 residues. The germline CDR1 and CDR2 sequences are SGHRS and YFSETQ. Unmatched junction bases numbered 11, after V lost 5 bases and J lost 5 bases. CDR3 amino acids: CASSSSISGGNNEQFF. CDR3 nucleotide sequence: TGCGCCAGCAGTTCGTCGATTAGCGGGGGCAACAATGAGCAGTTCTTC. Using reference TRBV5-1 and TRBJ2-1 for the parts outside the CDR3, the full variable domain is KAGVTQTPRYLIKTRGQQVTLSCSPISGHRSVSWYQQTPGQGLQFLFEYFSETQRNKGNFPGRFSGRQFSNSRSEMNVSTLELGDSALYLCASSSSISGGNNEQFFGPGTRLTVL.

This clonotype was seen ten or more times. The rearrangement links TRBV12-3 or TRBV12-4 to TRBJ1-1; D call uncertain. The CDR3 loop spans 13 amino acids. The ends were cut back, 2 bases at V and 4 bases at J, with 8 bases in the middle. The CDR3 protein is CASSLSRRTEAFF. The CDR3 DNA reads TGTGCCAGCAGTTTATCTAGGCGCACTGAAGCTTTCTTT.

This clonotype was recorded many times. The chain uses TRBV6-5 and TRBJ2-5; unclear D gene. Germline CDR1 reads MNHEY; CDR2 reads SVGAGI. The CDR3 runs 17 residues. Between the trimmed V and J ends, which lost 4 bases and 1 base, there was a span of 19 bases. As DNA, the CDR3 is TGTGCCAGCAGTTCTCACAACCGCGGCAGGCTCCAAGAGACCCAGTACTTC. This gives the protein CASSSHNRGRLQETQYF.

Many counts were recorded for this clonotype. Here the CDR3 DNA reads TGCAGCGCGGGACAGGGAGTGGGCCAGCCCCAGCATTTT. It codes for CSAGQGVGQPQHF. The chain combines TRBV29-1 with TRBJ1-5; 9 nucleotides line up with TRBD1. The CDR3 loop spans 13 amino acids. Germline assignment: CDR1 SQVTM and CDR2 ANQGSEA. V lost 7 bases to trimming and J lost 7 bases; unmatched junction nucleotides: 8.

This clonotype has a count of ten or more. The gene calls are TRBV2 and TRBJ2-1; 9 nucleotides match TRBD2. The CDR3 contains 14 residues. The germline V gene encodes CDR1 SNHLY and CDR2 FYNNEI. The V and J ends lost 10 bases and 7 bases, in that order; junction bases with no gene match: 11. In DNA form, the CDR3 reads TGTGCCACCCGCCCCGCGGGAGGGCTAAATGAGCAGTTCTTC. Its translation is CATRPAGGLNEQFF.

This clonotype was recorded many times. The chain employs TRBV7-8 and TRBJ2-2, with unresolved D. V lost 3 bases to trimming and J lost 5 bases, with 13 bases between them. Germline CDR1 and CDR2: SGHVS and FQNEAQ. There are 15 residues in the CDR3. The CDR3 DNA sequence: TGTGCCAGCAGCTTTAATGTCGGTATGACCGGGGAGCTGTTTTTT. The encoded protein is CASSFNVGMTGELFF. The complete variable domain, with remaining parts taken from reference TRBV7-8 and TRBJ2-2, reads GAGVSQSPRYKVAKRGQDVALRCDPISGHVSLFWYQQALGQGPEFLTYFQNEAQLDKSGLPSDRFFAERPEGSVSTLKIQRTQQEDSAVYLCASSFNVGMTGELFFGEGSRLTVL.

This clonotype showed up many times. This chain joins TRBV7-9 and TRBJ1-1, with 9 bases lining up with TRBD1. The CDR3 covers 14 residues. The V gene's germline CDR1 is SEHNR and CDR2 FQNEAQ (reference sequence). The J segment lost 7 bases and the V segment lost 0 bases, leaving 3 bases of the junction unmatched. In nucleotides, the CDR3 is TGTGCCAGCAGCTTAGCGGGACAGGGCGGTGAAGCTTTCTTT. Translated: CASSLAGQGGEAFF.

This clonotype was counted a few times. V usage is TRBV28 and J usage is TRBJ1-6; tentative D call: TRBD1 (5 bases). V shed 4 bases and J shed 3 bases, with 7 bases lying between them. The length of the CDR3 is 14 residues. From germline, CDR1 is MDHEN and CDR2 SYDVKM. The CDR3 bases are TGTGCCAGCAGTTCCGGGGGCTATAATTCACCCCTCCACTTT. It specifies CASSSGGYNSPLHF.

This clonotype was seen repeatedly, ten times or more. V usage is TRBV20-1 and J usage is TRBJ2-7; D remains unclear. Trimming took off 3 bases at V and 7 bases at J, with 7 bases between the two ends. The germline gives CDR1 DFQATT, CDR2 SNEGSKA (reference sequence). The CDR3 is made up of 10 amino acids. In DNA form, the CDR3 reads TGCAGTGCTAGGATACGGGAGCAGTACTTC. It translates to CSARIREQYF.

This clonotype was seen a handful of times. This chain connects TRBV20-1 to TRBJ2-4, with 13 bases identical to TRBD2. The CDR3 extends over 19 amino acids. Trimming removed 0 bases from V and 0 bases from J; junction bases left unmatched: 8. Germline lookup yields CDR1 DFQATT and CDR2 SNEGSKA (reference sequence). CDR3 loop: CSARDAGTSGILAKNIQYF. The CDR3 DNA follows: TGCAGTGCTAGAGATGCCGGGACTAGCGGGATACTAGCCAAAAACATTCAGTACTTC.

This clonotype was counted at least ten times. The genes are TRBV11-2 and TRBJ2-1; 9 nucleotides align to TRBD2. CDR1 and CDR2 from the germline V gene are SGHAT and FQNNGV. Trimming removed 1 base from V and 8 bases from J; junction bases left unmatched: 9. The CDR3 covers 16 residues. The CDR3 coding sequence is TGTGCCAGCAGCTTAGGAGGCGGGAGGGCCGGCTATGAGCAGTTCTTC. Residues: CASSLGGGRAGYEQFF.

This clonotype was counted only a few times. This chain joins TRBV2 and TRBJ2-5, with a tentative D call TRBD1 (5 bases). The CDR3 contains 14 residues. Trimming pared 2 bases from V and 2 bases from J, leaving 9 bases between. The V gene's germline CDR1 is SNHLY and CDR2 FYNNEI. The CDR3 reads CASSERRTQETQYF. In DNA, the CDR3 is TGTGCCAGCAGTGAAAGGCGGACACAAGAGACCCAGTACTTC.

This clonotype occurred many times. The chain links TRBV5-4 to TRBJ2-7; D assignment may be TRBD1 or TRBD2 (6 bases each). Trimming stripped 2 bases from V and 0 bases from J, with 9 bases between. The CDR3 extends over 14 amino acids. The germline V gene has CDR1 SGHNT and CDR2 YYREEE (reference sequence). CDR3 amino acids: CASSLRGRSYEQYF. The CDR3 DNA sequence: TGTGCCAGCAGCTTACGGGGGCGCTCCTACGAGCAGTACTTC.